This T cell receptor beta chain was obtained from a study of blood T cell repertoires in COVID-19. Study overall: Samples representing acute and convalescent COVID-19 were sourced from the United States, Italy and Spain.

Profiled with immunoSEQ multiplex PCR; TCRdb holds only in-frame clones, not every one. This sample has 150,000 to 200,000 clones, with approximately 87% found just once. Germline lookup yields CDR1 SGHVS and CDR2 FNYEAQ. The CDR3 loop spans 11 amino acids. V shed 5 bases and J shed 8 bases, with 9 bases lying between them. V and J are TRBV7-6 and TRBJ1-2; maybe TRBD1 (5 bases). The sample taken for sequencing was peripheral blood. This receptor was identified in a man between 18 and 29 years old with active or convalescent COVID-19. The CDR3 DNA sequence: TGTGCCAGCAGCCGGGGGGGAGGCTACACCTTC. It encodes CASSRGGGYTF.